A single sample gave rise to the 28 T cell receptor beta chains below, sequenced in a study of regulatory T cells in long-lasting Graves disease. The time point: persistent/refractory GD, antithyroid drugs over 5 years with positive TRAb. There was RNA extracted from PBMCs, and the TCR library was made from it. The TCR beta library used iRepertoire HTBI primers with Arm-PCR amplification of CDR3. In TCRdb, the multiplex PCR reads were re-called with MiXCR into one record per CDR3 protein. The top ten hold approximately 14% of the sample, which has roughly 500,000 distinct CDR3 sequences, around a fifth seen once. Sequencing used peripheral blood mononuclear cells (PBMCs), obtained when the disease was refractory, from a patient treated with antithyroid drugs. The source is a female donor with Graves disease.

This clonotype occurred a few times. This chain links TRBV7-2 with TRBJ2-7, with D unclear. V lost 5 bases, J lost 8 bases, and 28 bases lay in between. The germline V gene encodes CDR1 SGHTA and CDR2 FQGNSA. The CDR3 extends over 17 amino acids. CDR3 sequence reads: CASSNSPVFDSYEKQYF. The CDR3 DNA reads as TGTGCCAGCAGCAACTCACCAGTTTTCGACTCCTACGAAAAGCAGTACTTC.

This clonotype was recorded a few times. This chain's CDR3 is CASSYPGGAAVQETQYF. The CDR3 DNA reads as TGTGCCAGCAGTTACCCAGGGGGGGCTGCGGTCCAAGAGACCCAGTACTTC. The rearrangement joins TRBV6-2 or TRBV6-3 to TRBJ2-5; D could derive from TRBD1 or TRBD2 (7 bases each). Germline values: CDR1 MNHEY, CDR2 SVGEGT. V lost 2 bases and J 1 base, leaving 17 bases between the germline ends. The CDR3 has 17 amino acids.

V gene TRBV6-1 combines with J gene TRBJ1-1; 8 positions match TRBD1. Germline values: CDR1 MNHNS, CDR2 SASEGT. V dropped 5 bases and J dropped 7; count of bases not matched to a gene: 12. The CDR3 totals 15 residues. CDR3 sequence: CASSTGGLGPGEAFF. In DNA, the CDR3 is TGTGCCAGCAGTACAGGGGGTCTCGGTCCGGGTGAAGCTTTCTTT.

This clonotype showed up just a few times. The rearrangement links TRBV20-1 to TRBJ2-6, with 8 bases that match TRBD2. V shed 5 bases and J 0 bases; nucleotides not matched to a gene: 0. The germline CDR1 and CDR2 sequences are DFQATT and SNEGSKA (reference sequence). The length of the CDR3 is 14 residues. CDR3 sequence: CSARGGSGANVLTF. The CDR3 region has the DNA TGCAGTGCTCGGGGGGGCTCTGGGGCCAACGTCCTGACTTTC.

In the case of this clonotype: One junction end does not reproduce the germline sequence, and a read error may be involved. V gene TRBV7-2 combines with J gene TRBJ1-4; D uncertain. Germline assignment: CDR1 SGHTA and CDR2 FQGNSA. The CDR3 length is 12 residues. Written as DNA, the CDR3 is TGTGCCAGCAGCTCAACGAATGAAGAACTGTTTTTT. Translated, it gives CASSSTNEELFF.

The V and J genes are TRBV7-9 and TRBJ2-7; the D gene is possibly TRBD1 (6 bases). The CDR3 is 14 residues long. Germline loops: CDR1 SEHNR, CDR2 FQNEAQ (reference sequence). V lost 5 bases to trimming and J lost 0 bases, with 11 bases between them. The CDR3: CASSHDRTSYEQYF. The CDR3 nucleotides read TGTGCCAGCAGCCACGACAGGACCTCCTACGAGCAGTACTTC.

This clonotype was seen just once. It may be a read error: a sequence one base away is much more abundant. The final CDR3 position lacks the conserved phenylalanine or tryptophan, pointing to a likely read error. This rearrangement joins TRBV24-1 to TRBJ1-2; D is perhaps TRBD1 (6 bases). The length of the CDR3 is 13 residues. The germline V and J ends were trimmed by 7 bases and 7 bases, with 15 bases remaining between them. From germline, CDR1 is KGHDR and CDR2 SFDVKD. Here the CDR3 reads CATRQGSFGGYTL. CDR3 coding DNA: TGTGCCACCAGACAGGGTTCTTTCGGTGGCTACACCCTC.

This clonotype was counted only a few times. The CDR3 nucleotides read TGTGCCAGCAGTTCCGCAGGGGGGTATGAGCAGTTCTTC. Encoded protein: CASSSAGGYEQFF. The J gene is TRBJ2-1, the V gene TRBV27; perhaps TRBD1 as D (7 bases). The CDR3 is 13 residues long. Germline V gene lookup returns CDR1 MNHEY and CDR2 SMNVEV (reference sequence). V lost 4 bases and J lost 8, with 12 bases in between.

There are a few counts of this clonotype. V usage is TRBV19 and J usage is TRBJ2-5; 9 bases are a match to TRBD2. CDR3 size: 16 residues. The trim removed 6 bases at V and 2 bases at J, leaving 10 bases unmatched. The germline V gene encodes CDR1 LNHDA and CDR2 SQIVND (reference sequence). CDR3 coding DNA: TGTGCCAGTAGCCGTCCTAGCGGGGAAGCTCAAGAGACCCAGTACTTC. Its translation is CASSRPSGEAQETQYF.

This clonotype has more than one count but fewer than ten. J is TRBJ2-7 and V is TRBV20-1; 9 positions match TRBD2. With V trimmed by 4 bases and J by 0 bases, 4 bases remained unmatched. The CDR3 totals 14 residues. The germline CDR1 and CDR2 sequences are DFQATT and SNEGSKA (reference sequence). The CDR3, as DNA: TGCAGTGCTAATCTAGCGGGGAGCTCCTACGAGCAGTACTTC. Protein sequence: CSANLAGSSYEQYF.

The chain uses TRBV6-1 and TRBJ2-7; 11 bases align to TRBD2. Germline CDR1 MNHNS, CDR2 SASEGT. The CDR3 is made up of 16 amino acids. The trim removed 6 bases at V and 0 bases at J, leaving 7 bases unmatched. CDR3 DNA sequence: TGTGCCAGCAGCGGGGCTACTAGCGGGGGCTCCTACGAGCAGTACTTC. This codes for CASSGATSGGSYEQYF.

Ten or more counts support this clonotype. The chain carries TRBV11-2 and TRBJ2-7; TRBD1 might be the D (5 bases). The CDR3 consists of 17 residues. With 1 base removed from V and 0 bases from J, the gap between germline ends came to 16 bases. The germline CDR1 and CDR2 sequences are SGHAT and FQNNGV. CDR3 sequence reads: CASSLGAGSPLSYEQYF. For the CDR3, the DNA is TGTGCCAGCAGCTTAGGGGCAGGGTCCCCTCTCTCCTACGAGCAGTACTTC.

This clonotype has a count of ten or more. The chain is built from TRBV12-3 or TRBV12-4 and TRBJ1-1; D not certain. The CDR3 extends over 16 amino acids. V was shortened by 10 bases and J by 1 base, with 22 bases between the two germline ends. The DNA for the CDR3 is TGTGCCACCCAGAGGTTAGGTTTTTCGCGGAACACTGAAGCTTTCTTT. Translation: CATQRLGFSRNTEAFF.

In DNA form, the CDR3 reads TGTGCCAGCAGCTTAGGTACGGGGCAGCCCCAGCATTTT. This gives the protein CASSLGTGQPQHF. The rearrangement joins TRBV7-9 to TRBJ1-5; D gene ambiguous. V was clipped by 1 base and J by 7 bases, with 8 bases between them. CDR3 length equals 13 residues. Germline loops: CDR1 SEHNR, CDR2 FQNEAQ (reference sequence).

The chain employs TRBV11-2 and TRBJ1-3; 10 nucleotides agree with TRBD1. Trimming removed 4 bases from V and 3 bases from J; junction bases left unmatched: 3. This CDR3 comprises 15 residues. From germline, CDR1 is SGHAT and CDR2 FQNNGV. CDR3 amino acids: CASSSGQGNGNTIYF. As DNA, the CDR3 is TGTGCCAGCAGCTCGGGACAGGGGAATGGAAACACCATATATTTT.

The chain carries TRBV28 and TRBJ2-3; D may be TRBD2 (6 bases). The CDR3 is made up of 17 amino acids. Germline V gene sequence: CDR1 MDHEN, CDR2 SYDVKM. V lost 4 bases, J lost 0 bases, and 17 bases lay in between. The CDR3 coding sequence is TGTGCCAGCAGTTCGGCGGGGCGGGGATCTAGCACAGATACGCAGTATTTT. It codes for CASSSAGRGSSTDTQYF.

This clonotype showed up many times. The DNA of the CDR3 is TGCAGTGCTAGAACCCGGGACAGGCCTCTAGAGACCCAGTACTTC. Translating it yields CSARTRDRPLETQYF. The chain joins TRBV20-1 to TRBJ2-5; 8 bases match TRBD1. After removal of 2 bases from V and 4 bases from J, the junction contained 9 bases not matched to a gene. This CDR3 region has 15 residues. From germline, CDR1 is DFQATT and CDR2 SNEGSKA (reference sequence).

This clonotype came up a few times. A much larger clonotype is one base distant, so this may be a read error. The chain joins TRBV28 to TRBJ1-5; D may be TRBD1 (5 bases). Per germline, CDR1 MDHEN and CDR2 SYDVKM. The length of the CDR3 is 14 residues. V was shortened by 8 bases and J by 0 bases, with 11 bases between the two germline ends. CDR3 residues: CASRGVNSNQPQHF. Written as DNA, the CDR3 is TGTGCCAGCCGGGGGGTCAATAGCAATCAGCCCCAGCATTTT. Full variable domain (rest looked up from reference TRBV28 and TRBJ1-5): DVKVTQSSRYLVKRTGEKVFLECVQDMDHENMFWYRQDPGLGLRLIYFSYDVKMKEKGDIPEGYSVSREKKERFSLILESASTNQTSMYLCASRGVNSNQPQHFGDGTRLSIL.

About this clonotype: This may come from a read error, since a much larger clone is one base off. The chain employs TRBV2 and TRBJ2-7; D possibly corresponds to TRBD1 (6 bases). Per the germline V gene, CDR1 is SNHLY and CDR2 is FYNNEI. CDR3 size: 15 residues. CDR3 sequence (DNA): TGTGTCAGCAGGATTGCGGACAAGGGGGACTACGAGCAGTACTTC. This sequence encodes CVSRIADKGDYEQYF.

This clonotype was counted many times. For the CDR3, the DNA is TGTGCCAGCTGGACAGGGGATCGGGACACTGAAGCTTTCTTT. Its protein is CASWTGDRDTEAFF. This sequence joins TRBV2 and TRBJ1-1; TRBD1 aligns across 9 bases. The CDR3 consists of 14 residues. Per the germline V gene, CDR1 is SNHLY and CDR2 is FYNNEI. J lost 3 bases, V lost 8 bases, and 7 bases had no gene match.

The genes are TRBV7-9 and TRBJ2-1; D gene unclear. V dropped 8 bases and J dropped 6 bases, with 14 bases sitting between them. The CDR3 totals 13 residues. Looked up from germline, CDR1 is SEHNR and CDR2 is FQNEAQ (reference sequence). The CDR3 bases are TGTGCCAGCCACAGACCCCCTACCAATGAGCAGTTCTTC. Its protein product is CASHRPPTNEQFF.

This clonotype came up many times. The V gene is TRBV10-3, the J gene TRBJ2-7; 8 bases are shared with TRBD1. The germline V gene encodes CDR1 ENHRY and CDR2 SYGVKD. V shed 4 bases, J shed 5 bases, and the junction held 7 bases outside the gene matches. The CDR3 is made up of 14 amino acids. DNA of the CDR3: TGTGCCATCAGTGGCCCGGACAGGGCCAACGAGCAGTACTTC. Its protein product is CAISGPDRANEQYF.

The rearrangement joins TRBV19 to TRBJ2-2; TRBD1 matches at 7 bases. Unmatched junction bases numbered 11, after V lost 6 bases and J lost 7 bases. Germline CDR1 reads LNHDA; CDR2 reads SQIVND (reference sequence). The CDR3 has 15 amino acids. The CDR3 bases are TGTGCCAGTAGCATTAGACGGACAGGTCACGGGGAGCTGTTTTTT. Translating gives CASSIRRTGHGELFF.

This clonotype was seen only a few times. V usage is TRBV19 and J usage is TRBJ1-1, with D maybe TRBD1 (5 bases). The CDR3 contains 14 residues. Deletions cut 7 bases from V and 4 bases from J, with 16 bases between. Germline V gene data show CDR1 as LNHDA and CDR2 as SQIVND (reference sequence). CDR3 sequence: CASTLRGGGTEAFF. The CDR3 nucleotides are TGTGCCAGTACCCTCCGGGGGGGGGGCACTGAAGCTTTCTTT.

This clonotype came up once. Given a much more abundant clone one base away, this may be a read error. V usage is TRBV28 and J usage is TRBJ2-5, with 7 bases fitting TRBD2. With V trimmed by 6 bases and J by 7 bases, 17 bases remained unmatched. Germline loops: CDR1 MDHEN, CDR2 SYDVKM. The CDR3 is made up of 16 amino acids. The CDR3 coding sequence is TGTGCCAGCAGCCCCCCCTGGAGCCTAGCGGAAGCGACCCAGTACTTC. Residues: CASSPPWSLAEATQYF.

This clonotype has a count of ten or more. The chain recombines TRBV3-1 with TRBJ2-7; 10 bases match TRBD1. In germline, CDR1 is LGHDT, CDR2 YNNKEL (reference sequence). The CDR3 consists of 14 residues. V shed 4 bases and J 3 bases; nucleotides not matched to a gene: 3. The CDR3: CASSLRTGGYEQYF. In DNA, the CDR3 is TGTGCCAGCAGCCTACGGACAGGGGGCTACGAGCAGTACTTC.

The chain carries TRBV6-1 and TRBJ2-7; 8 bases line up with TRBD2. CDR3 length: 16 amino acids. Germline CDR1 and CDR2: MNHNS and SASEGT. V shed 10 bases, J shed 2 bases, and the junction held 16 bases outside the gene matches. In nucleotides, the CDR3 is TGTGCCACGGACACGCCGGCACTAGCGGAGACCTACGAGCAGTACTTC. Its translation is CATDTPALAETYEQYF.

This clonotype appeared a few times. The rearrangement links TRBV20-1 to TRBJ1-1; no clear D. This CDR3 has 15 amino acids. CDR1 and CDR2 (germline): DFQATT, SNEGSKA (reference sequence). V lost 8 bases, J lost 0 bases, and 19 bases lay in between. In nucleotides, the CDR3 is TGCAGTACTTACATATACGGGCAGCTGAACACTGAAGCTTTCTTT. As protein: CSTYIYGQLNTEAFF.